Listed below are T cell receptor beta chains from one sample, sequenced in a study of Ad26.COV2.S vaccination and SARS-CoV-2 variants. TCRdb's copy holds only in-frame clones and misses some; the assay was immunoSEQ multiplex PCR. Counted here are 300,000 to 350,000 clones, 88% occurring once; the ten biggest clones make up roughly 6%. The input for sequencing was peripheral blood, taken in a trial of Ad26.COV2.S vaccine versus placebo. The receptors shown here come from a person aged 18 to 59 who received the Ad26.COV2.S COVID-19 vaccine or a placebo. The CDR3 runs from the conserved cysteine through the conserved F or W. A D gene is named only where the DNA matches it firmly. Not every row has a clone size; where given, it reads once, few, many or a size class.

TRBJ1-2 NA TRBV29-1 NA TGCAGCGTTGGGGGGAGGATAGAGGGCTACACCTTC CSVGGRIEGYTF
TRBJ2-7 few TRBV5-8 NA TGTGCCAGCACCCGCGGCGGGTACTCCTACGAGCAGTACTTC CASTRGGYSYEQYF
TRBJ2-1 NA TRBV5-1 TRBD1 TGCGCCAGCAGCTTGGCTCCGCAGGGGGTCGATGAGCAGTTCTTC CASSLAPQGVDEQFF
TRBJ2-7 NA TRBV28 TRBD1 TGTGCCAGCAGTAACCAACCGGGACAGGGGAACTACGAGCAGTACTTC CASSNQPGQGNYEQYF
TRBJ2-3 NA TRBV19 NA TGTGCCAGTAGTATAGGTTCTAGCACAGATACGCAGTATTTT CASSIGSSTDTQYF
TRBJ1-2 NA TRBV5-4 TRBD1 TGTGCCAGCAGTTTTGGTTTGACAGGGGCAACCTATGGCTACACCTTC CASSFGLTGATYGYTF
TRBJ2-1 NA TRBV5-5 NA TGTGCCAGCAGCTTGTTCAGGGGCCTTAGCTCCTACAATGAGCAGTTCTTC CASSLFRGLSSYNEQFF
TRBJ2-5 NA TRBV30 TRBD2 TGTGCCTGGAGTGTACTAGGCGGGGGTCGGGAGACCCAGTACTTC CAWSVLGGGRETQYF
TRBJ2-3 NA TRBV5-1 TRBD2 TGCGCCAGCAGCTTGGATCCTAGCGGAGCTAGCACAGATACGCAGTATTTT CASSLDPSGASTDTQYF
TRBJ1-2 few TRBV11-2 NA TGTGCCAGCAGCAAGGGACAACGGGACGGCTACACCTTC CASSKGQRDGYTF
TRBJ2-7 NA TRBV7-9 NA TGTGCCAGCAGCCGTGGGGCAATCTACGAGCAGTACTTC CASSRGAIYEQYF
TRBJ2-1 NA TRBV7-3 TRBD2 TGTGCCACCCGCCCGGGACTAGCGGGCTACAATGAGCAGTTCTTC CATRPGLAGYNEQFF
TRBJ2-7 NA TRBV27 NA TGTGCCAGCAGTTATAGGTCCGGGACAATCTTATCCTACGAGCAGTACTTC CASSYRSGTILSYEQYF
TRBJ2-1 NA TRBV6-5 NA TGTGCCAGCAGTCTCTTGATGGGGTCCTACAATGAGCAGTTCTTC CASSLLMGSYNEQFF
TRBJ2-6 NA TRBV7-7 TRBD1 TGTGCCAGCAGCTTAGGAGGGGGCGCTGGGGCCAACGTCCTGACTTTC CASSLGGGAGANVLTF
TRBJ2-2 NA TRBV19 NA TGTGCCAGTAGTATAGAAGCGGGTGCCGGGGAGCTGTTTTTT CASSIEAGAGELFF
TRBJ1-2 NA TRBV28 TRBD1 TGTGCCAGCAGTCCTCCGACAGGGGGCATCTATGGCTACACCTTC CASSPPTGGIYGYTF
TRBJ1-1 NA TRBV20-1 TRBD1 TGCAGTGCGGGACAGGGGTCTAAAGCTTTCTTT CSAGQGSKAFF
TRBJ1-4 NA TRBV5-1 NA TGCGCCAGCAGCGACCGGGACCGTTCTAATGAAAAACTGTTTTTT CASSDRDRSNEKLFF
TRBJ2-7 NA TRBV28 NA TGTGCCAGCAGCCTCCCGGGGTCCTACGAGCAGTACTTC CASSLPGSYEQYF
TRBJ2-5 NA TRBV19 TRBD1 TGTGCCAGCAACGACAGGGGTAGGGAGACCCAGTACTTC CASNDRGRETQYF
TRBJ2-4 NA TRBV19 NA TGTGCCAGTAGTATCACAGGGCCGATGTTAGCCAAAAACATTCAGTACTTC CASSITGPMLAKNIQYF
TRBJ2-3 NA TRBV6-4 NA TGTGCCAGCAGTATAGACATCACAGATACGCAGTATTTT CASSIDITDTQYF
TRBJ2-1 once TRBV12-3/TRBV12-4 NA TGTGCCAGCACCAGTTTACGCCACAATGAGCAGTTCTTC CASTSLRHNEQFF
TRBJ2-5 NA TRBV19 TRBD2 TGTGCCAGTAGTCCCTGGGGAAGGACTAGCGGTGGAGAGACCCAGTACTTC CASSPWGRTSGGETQYF
TRBJ1-1 NA TRBV7-9 NA TGTGCCAGCAGCTTACAACAGCAGATCCTGAACACTGAAGCTTTCTTT CASSLQQQILNTEAFF
TRBJ2-2 few TRBV4-1 NA TGCGCCAGCAGCCAAGGAGGGCCGGGGACCGGGGAGCTGTTTTTT CASSQGGPGTGELFF
TRBJ1-2 NA TRBV30 NA TGTGCCTGGGGGGCTTCTCCGCGCTATGGCTACACCTTC CAWGASPRYGYTF
TRBJ2-7 NA TRBV27 NA TGTGCCAGCAGTTTTTCCATGGACGAGCAGTACTTC CASSFSMDEQYF
TRBJ1-1 NA TRBV27 NA TGTGCCAGCAGCCAGGACAGAAGCAGGAACACTGAAGCTTTCTTT CASSQDRSRNTEAFF
TRBJ1-5 NA TRBV6-2/TRBV6-3 NA TGTGCCAGCAGTTATCTTAGACAGGTCAATCAGCCCCAGCATTTT CASSYLRQVNQPQHF
TRBJ2-5 few TRBV6-5 NA TGTGCCAGCAGTCGCGGGACATTTAACCAAGAGACCCAGTACTTC CASSRGTFNQETQYF
TRBJ1-1 NA TRBV7-2 NA TGTGCCAGCAGCTACACCGACATATATAACACTGAAGCTTTCTTT CASSYTDIYNTEAFF
TRBJ2-7 NA TRBV30 NA TGTGCCTCACAGGGAAGACCCTACGAGCAGTACTTC CASQGRPYEQYF
TRBJ2-3 NA TRBV7-9 NA TGTGCCAGCAGCCCCTCCACGTTCCCCCGCGAAGATACGCAGTATTTT CASSPSTFPREDTQYF
TRBJ1-5 once TRBV4-2 NA TGTGCCAGCAGCCAAGCGGGCCAGTACAATCAGCCCCAGCATTTT CASSQAGQYNQPQHF
TRBJ2-2 NA TRBV28 NA TGTGCCAGCAGCCCCGACACCGGGGAGCTGTTTTTT CASSPDTGELFF
TRBJ2-7 NA TRBV6-5 NA TGTGCCAGCAGAAGATATCTCACCTACGAGCAGTACTTC CASRRYLTYEQYF
TRBJ2-1 once TRBV9 NA TGTGCCAGCAGCCGGGCACTGTACTCCTACAATGAGCAGTTCTTC CASSRALYSYNEQFF
TRBJ2-7 NA TRBV27 TRBD1 TGTGCCAGCAGTCGACAGGGAGTCACCTACGAGCAGTACTTC CASSRQGVTYEQYF
TRBJ1-2 NA TRBV4-3 NA TGCGCCAGCAGCCAAGATTCTGGCAGGGTCTATGGCTACACCTTC CASSQDSGRVYGYTF
TRBJ1-1 NA TRBV5-4 NA TGTGCCAGCAGCTCAAGGCGGGGGTTGGCTGAAGCTTTCTTT CASSSRRGLAEAFF
TRBJ2-5 NA TRBV19 NA TGTGCCAGTAGTAGGATAGCGGTACAAGAGACCCAGTACTTC CASSRIAVQETQYF
TRBJ2-3 once TRBV7-3 NA TGTGCCAGCAGCGAAGGGGGGTACGCTAGCACAGATACGCAGTATTTT CASSEGGYASTDTQYF
TRBJ2-2 NA TRBV3-1/TRBV3-2 NA TGTGCCAGCAGCCAAGGTCAGGGGATCTCCGGGGAGCTGTTTTTT CASSQGQGISGELFF
TRBJ1-2 NA TRBV7-2 TRBD1 TGTGCCAGCAGCTTAGACGTCGGGACAGGAGTTAACTATGGCTACACCTTC CASSLDVGTGVNYGYTF
TRBJ1-6 NA TRBV28 NA TGTGCCAGCAGTTTCGGGTCAATAGGGAGCTCCTATAATTCACCCCTCCACTTT CASSFGSIGSSYNSPLHF
TRBJ2-7 NA TRBV28 TRBD2 TGTGCCAGCATCATGACGGGGGGATCGTACGAGCAGTACTTC CASIMTGGSYEQYF
TRBJ2-3 NA TRBV6-6 NA TGTGCCAGCAGCCCCTTTGCGAGCGGTGGCACAGATACGCAGTATTTT CASSPFASGGTDTQYF
TRBJ1-5 once TRBV28 TRBD1 TGTGCCAGCAGTTTGTCCCGGGACAGAAACAATCAGCCCCAGCATTTT CASSLSRDRNNQPQHF
TRBJ2-7 NA TRBV18 TRBD1 TGTGCCAGCTCACATAGGGACAGGGTCGAGCAGTACTTC CASSHRDRVEQYF
TRBJ2-5 NA TRBV7-9 NA TGTGCCAGCAGCCCCCAAAGGGGCACAGAGCAAGAGACCCAGTACTTC CASSPQRGTEQETQYF